This paragraph reports one T cell receptor beta chain. Its antigen is not known. Germline V gene data show CDR1 as SGHAT and CDR2 as FQNNGV. This CDR3 has 11 amino acids. The V end lost 4 bases, the J end lost 3 bases, and 4 bases lay between the germline ends. This entry is derived from a study of beta chain features in type 1 diabetes. Study-wide background: Patient and healthy donor groups were alike in age, gender and cell yields.

TCRB transcripts that were expressed got sequenced, as all of the isolated RNA had been reverse transcribed. Method: immunoSEQ multiplex PCR; TCRdb's copy keeps in-frame clones and lacks some. The data contain 200,000 to 250,000 clones, roughly 13% of them singletons. Study findings and constraints: Compared to healthy donors, patients appeared to have naive, central memory and Treg TCRB repertoires that were more alike. Type 1 diabetes patients had VDJ junctions that carried fewer insertions and more deletions. Shorter TCRB CDR3s, moderately but significantly so, were found in Type 1 diabetes patients in all four CD4+ subsets.

The authors took one heparinised blood draw, averaging approximately 120 mL, from each donor. The sample taken for sequencing was naive CD4+ T cells from blood. This receptor was identified in a man aged 25-45 years with type 1 diabetes. The chain is built from TRBV11-2 and TRBJ2-7; D gene ambiguous. The CDR3 loop is CASSSYYEQYF. DNA of the CDR3: TGTGCCAGCAGCTCCTACTACGAGCAGTACTTC.